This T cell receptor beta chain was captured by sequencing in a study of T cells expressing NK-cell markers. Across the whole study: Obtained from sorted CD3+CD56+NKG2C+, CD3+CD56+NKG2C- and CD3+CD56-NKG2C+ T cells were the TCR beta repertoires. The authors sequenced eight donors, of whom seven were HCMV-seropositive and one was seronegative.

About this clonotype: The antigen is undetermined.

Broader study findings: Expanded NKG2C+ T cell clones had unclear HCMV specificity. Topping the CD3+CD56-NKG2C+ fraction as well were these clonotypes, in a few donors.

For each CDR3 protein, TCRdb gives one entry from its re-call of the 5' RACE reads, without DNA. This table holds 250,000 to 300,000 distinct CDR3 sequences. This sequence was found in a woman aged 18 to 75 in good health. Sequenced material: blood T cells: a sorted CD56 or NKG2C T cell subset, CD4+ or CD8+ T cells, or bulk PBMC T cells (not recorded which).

CDR3 protein: CASTPVGGAAQIYEQYF. The chain couples TRBV21-1 to TRBJ2-7; the D call of TRBD2 rests on TCRdb alone, since no DNA is present to check it. TRBV21-1 is an annotated pseudogene. This CDR3 comprises 17 residues.